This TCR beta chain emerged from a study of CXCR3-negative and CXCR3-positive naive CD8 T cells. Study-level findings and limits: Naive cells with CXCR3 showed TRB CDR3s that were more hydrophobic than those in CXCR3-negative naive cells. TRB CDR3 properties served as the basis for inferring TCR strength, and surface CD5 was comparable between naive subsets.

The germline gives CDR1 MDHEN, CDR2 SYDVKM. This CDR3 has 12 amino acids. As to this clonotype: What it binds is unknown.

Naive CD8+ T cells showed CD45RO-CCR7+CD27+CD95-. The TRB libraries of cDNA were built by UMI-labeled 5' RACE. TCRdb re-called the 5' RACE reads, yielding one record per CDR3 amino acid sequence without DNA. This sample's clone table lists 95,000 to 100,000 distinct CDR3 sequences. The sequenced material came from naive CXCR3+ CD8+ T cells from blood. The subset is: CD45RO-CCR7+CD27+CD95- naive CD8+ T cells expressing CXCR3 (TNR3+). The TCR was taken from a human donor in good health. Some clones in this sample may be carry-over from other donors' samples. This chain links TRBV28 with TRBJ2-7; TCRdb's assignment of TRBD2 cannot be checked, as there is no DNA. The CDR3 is CASSFQGGRQDF.